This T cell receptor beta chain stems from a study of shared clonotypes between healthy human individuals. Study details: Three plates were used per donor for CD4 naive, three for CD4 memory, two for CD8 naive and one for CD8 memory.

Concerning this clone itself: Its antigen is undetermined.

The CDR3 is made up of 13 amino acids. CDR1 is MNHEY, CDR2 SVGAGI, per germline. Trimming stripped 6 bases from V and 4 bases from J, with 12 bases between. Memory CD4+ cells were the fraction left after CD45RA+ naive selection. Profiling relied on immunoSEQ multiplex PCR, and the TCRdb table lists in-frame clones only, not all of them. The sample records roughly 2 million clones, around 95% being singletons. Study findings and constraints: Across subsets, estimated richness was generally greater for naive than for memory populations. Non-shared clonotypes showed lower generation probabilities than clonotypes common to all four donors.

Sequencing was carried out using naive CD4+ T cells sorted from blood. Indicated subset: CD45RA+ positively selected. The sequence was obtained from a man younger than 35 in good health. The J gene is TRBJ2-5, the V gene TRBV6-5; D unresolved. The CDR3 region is CASSPPLPETQYF. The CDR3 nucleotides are TGTGCCAGCAGCCCACCTTTACCAGAGACCCAGTACTTC.